Below, 11 T cell receptor beta chains from the same sample are listed, as sequenced in a study of T cell responses to AZD1222 COVID-19 vaccine (dated by TCRdb to 2020 to 2022). Interpreted using the paper, the time point label stands for: about 28 days (+/-7) after the second vaccine dose. Per the publication, the treatment or condition label means: meningococcal conjugate vaccine given as trial control. Libraries were built with the immunoSEQ multiplex PCR assay. As stored in TCRdb, this immuneACCESS dataset retains in-frame rearrangements with V and J assigned. A fraction of the clones does not appear; measured against another copy, unresolved V genes explain less than half of the discrepancy, and the remainder lacks a known reason. For this sample there are 130,000 or so clones; about 89% appear just once. Of the sample, roughly 7.5% is held by the ten largest clones. The sample was peripheral blood, taken 28 days after the second dose of the MenACWY control vaccine. All receptors come from an adult who received the MenACWY meningococcal vaccine as a control.

The CDR3 DNA reads TGTGCCAGCAGCCAAGGGACAGGGGGCGCAGGAACTGAAGCTTTCTTT. Encoded protein: CASSQGTGGAGTEAFF. The genes are TRBV3-1 (or the pseudogene TRBV3-2) and TRBJ1-1; 11 bases line up with TRBD1. The CDR3 sequence is 16 residues long. V dropped 1 base and J dropped 5; count of bases not matched to a gene: 6. Germline-derived CDR1 and CDR2 are LGHDT and YNNKEL (reference sequence).

CDR3 sequence: CASSGTGGLGELFF. The DNA for the CDR3 is TGTGCCAGTAGCGGGACAGGGGGCCTGGGGGAGCTGTTTTTT. The J gene is TRBJ2-2, the V gene TRBV19; 12 bases are a match to TRBD1. Germline V gives CDR1 LNHDA, CDR2 SQIVND (reference sequence). V was clipped by 6 bases and J by 8 bases; unmatched bases: 4. The CDR3 is made up of 14 amino acids. Filled out from reference TRBV19 and TRBJ2-2, the complete variable domain reads DGGITQSPKYLFRKEGQNVTLSCEQNLNHDAMYWYRQDPGQGLRLIYYSQIVNDFQKGDIAEGYSVSREKKESFPLTVTSAQKNPTAFYLCASSGTGGLGELFFGEGSRLTVL.

The chain couples TRBV27 to TRBJ2-7; D is ambiguous. CDR3 length: 14 residues. Germline lookup yields CDR1 MNHEY and CDR2 SMNVEV (reference sequence). Trimming left V 8 bases short and J 5 bases short, with 19 bases between. CDR3 residues: CASSPGVGIDEQYF. The CDR3, as DNA: TGTGCCAGCTCACCGGGCGTAGGGATCGACGAGCAGTACTTC.

The genes are TRBV27 and TRBJ1-2; TRBD1 is a possible D gene (5 bases). With 4 bases removed from V and 5 bases from J, the gap between germline ends came to 23 bases. Germline CDR1 reads MNHEY; CDR2 reads SMNVEV (reference sequence). This CDR3 region has 17 residues. As DNA, the CDR3 is TGTGCCAGCAGTTCCCCCCGGGCTGACAGTGAGGGTTATGGCTACACCTTC. Its translation is CASSSPRADSEGYGYTF.

The CDR3 loop reads CASSSPVWGGSYEQYF. The CDR3 DNA follows: TGTGCCAGTAGTAGTCCGGTGTGGGGCGGCTCCTACGAGCAGTACTTC. This chain connects TRBV19 to TRBJ2-7; TRBD1 might be the D (5 bases). The V and J ends lost 4 bases and 0 bases respectively, with 16 bases between them. The CDR3 is made up of 16 amino acids. Germline assignment: CDR1 LNHDA and CDR2 SQIVND (reference sequence).

The chain joins TRBV28 to TRBJ2-2; a possible D gene is TRBD1 (6 bases). The ends were cut back, 6 bases at V and 4 bases at J, with 9 bases in the middle. Germline lookup yields CDR1 MDHEN and CDR2 SYDVKM. The CDR3 contains 13 residues. The CDR3 here is CASRRTVTGELFF. CDR3 DNA: TGTGCCAGCAGGAGGACAGTCACCGGGGAGCTGTTTTTT.

V and J are TRBV28 and TRBJ2-6, with D unresolved. CDR3 size: 16 residues. With 7 bases removed from V and 2 bases from J, the gap between germline ends came to 15 bases. Germline CDR1 MDHEN, CDR2 SYDVKM. Here the CDR3 reads CASIPTSGAGANVLTF. In DNA, the CDR3 is TGTGCCAGCATCCCCACGTCTGGGGCTGGGGCCAACGTCCTGACTTTC. The full variable domain, completed using reference TRBV28 and TRBJ2-6, is DVKVTQSSRYLVKRTGEKVFLECVQDMDHENMFWYRQDPGLGLRLIYFSYDVKMKEKGDIPEGYSVSREKKERFSLILESASTNQTSMYLCASIPTSGAGANVLTFGAGSRLTVL.

This chain joins TRBV7-2 and TRBJ2-1; no clear D gene. CDR1 is SGHTA, CDR2 FQGNSA, per germline. This CDR3 contains 14 residues. The V gene lost 1 base and the J gene lost 0 bases, with 4 bases spanning the gap. The CDR3 here is CASSLEGSYNEQFF. The CDR3 DNA reads TGTGCCAGCAGCTTAGAAGGCTCCTACAATGAGCAGTTCTTC.

The rearrangement joins TRBV30 to TRBJ1-5; 9 bases align to TRBD1. CDR1 is GTSNPN, CDR2 SVGIG, per germline (reference sequence). Trimming removed 3 bases from V and 5 bases from J; junction bases left unmatched: 5. The CDR3 covers 14 residues. The CDR3 bases are TGTGCCTGGAGCGGACAGGGGTTACATCAGCCCCAGCATTTT. Protein sequence: CAWSGQGLHQPQHF.

The chain combines TRBV10-3 with TRBJ1-4, with a tentative D call TRBD1 (6 bases). CDR1 is ENHRY, CDR2 SYGVKD, per germline. The CDR3 runs to 15 residues. V was trimmed by 3 bases and J by 7 bases, leaving 15 bases between them. CDR3 sequence: CAISDGQLQGEKLFF. Written as DNA, the CDR3 is TGTGCCATCAGTGATGGACAACTACAGGGTGAAAAACTGTTTTTT.

There are a few counts of this clone. This chain links TRBV4-3 with TRBJ1-6, with 8 bases lining up with TRBD1. The CDR3 totals 15 residues. Trimming removed 4 bases from V and 6 bases from J; junction bases left unmatched: 5. The germline V gene has CDR1 LGHNA and CDR2 YSLEER. The CDR3 DNA follows: TGCGCCAGCAGCCCCCAGGGGGCGGGTAATTCACCCCTCCACTTT. Encoded protein: CASSPQGAGNSPLHF.